This T cell receptor beta chain emerged from a study of Ad26.COV2.S vaccination and SARS-CoV-2 variants. Study-level results: The analyses of TCR breadth and depth may have understated the size of total T cell responses.

The sample's treatment: some 20 received Ad26.COV2.S at low or high dose, single or two shots; 5 received placebo; per-sample allocation not given. The samples date from day 63 after the first vaccine or placebo injection. This person who donated was an adult of 18-55 years in Boston. Notes on this clone: Its cognate antigen is unknown.

CDR1 is LGHNT and CDR2 is FRNRAP in the germline V gene. V lost 3 bases and J 5 bases, leaving 10 bases between the germline ends. The CDR3 covers 13 residues. The data were produced by immunoSEQ multiplex PCR, yet TCRdb's version contains in-frame clones alone and is incomplete. The table lists 250,000 to 300,000 clones, around 87% of them singletons. Here the sequenced sample was peripheral blood, taken in a trial of Ad26.COV2.S vaccine versus placebo. This chain uses TRBV12-5 with TRBJ1-1, with D unclear. The source of this sequence is a person aged 18-65 years who received the Ad26.COV2.S COVID-19 vaccine or a placebo. CDR3 bases: TGTGCTAGTGGTTTATCACAGTGGACTGAAGCTTTCTTT. This translates into CASGLSQWTEAFF.